Listed below are T cell receptor beta chains from one sample, sequenced in a study of cytomegalovirus exposure and HLA in healthy donors. Assay: immunoSEQ multiplex PCR; the TCRdb copy retains only in-frame clones and omits some. This sample has about 120,000 clones, with around 76% found just once. The sample consisted of PBMCs. These receptors all come from a man aged 55 to 70 in good health and CMV-seropositive. Both conserved end residues are part of each CDR3. Each record gives: J gene, D gene, V gene, clone size, CDR3 protein, CDR3 DNA. D genes are given only for firm matches. Some rows have no size entry. The others give once, few or many, or a class for an expanded clone.

TRBJ2-7 - TRBV19 few CASIGEFYEQYF TGTGCCAGTATTGGGGAGTTCTACGAGCAGTACTTC
TRBJ1-2 - TRBV29-1 - CSVGTLYGYTF TGCAGCGTCGGGACACTGTATGGCTACACCTTC
TRBJ2-2 TRBD1 TRBV2 - CASMRQGSSTGELFF TGTGCCAGCATGAGACAGGGATCCAGCACCGGGGAGCTGTTTTTT
TRBJ2-7 - TRBV30 - CAWTPSIQSLPYEQYF TGTGCCTGGACCCCAAGTATACAGTCGCTTCCCTACGAGCAGTACTTC
TRBJ2-1 TRBD1 TRBV28 - CASSSTRDSGVF TGTGCCAGCAGTTCCACCCGGGACAGCGGAGTCTTC
TRBJ1-6 TRBD1 TRBV2 - CASRDRASSYNSPLHF TGTGCCAGCAGGGACAGGGCCAGCTCCTATAATTCACCCCTCCACTTT
TRBJ1-2 - TRBV29-1 - CSVEESTRYYGYTF TGCAGCGTTGAAGAGTCCACGAGGTACTATGGCTACACCTTC
TRBJ2-1 TRBD2 TRBV19 - CASRLGGSSYNEQFF TGTGCCAGTAGGCTTGGCGGGAGCTCCTACAATGAGCAGTTCTTC
TRBJ2-7 TRBD1 TRBV5-4 - CASSLGGGQGYEQYF TGTGCCAGCAGCTTGGGAGGGGGACAGGGCTACGAGCAGTACTTC
TRBJ1-1 - TRBV18 - CASSPSTAPGAFF TGTGCCAGCTCACCGTCGACAGCACCTGGAGCTTTCTTT
TRBJ2-5 - TRBV27 once CASSSVIGYDRETQYF TGTGCCAGCAGTTCCGTTATCGGGTATGATAGAGAGACCCAGTACTTC
TRBJ2-3 - TRBV7-3 - CASSFVAGSTDTQYF TGTGCCAGCAGCTTTGTTGCGGGTAGCACAGATACGCAGTATTTT
TRBJ2-7 TRBD1 TRBV5-1 - CASSSVTGGDYEQYF TGCGCCAGCAGCTCGGTGACAGGGGGAGACTACGAGCAGTACTTC
TRBJ2-5 TRBD2 TRBV10-2 - CASRRLAGPKETQYF TGCGCCAGCAGAAGACTAGCGGGGCCTAAGGAGACCCAGTACTTC
TRBJ1-5 - TRBV28 - CASNAFFRNQPQHF TGTGCCAGCAATGCGTTTTTCCGCAATCAGCCCCAGCATTTT
TRBJ2-7 TRBD2 TRBV10-3 - CAIRESHGGSYEQYF TGTGCCATCAGAGAGTCACACGGGGGGTCATACGAGCAGTACTTC
TRBJ2-1 - TRBV5-4 - CASSLGGKEFF TGTGCCAGCAGCTTGGGGGGCAAGGAGTTCTTC
TRBJ2-7 - TRBV11-1 - CASSLGGAPSYEQYF TGTGCCAGCAGCTTAGGGGGAGCGCCCTCCTACGAGCAGTACTTC
TRBJ2-7 - TRBV19 - CASRSRERPYEQYF TGTGCCAGTAGGTCCCGGGAGCGTCCCTACGAGCAGTACTTC
TRBJ2-1 TRBD2 TRBV6-4 - CASSERGGSYNEQFF TGTGCCAGCAGCGAGCGGGGGGGCTCCTACAATGAGCAGTTCTTC
TRBJ2-5 TRBD2 TRBV2 - CASTRTRGETQYF TGTGCCAGCACCCGGACTAGAGGAGAGACCCAGTACTTC
TRBJ2-7 TRBD1 TRBV5-1 - CASSLTPGDRDYEQYF TGCGCCAGCAGCCTGACCCCCGGGGACAGGGATTACGAGCAGTACTTC
TRBJ2-5 TRBD1 TRBV18 - CASSPGQVRETQYF TGTGCCAGCTCACCCGGACAGGTCCGAGAGACCCAGTACTTC
TRBJ1-1 - TRBV19 - CATLRRGNTEAFF TGTGCCACACTTCGCAGGGGGAACACTGAAGCTTTCTTT
TRBJ1-2 - TRBV6-6 few CATARVNYGYTF TGTGCTACCGCCAGGGTCAACTATGGCTACACCTTC
TRBJ1-2 - TRBV7-9 - CASSLAADRNYGYTF TGTGCCAGCAGCTTAGCAGCTGACAGAAACTATGGCTACACCTTC
TRBJ1-1 - TRBV7-3 - CASSLSGNTEAFF TGTGCCAGCAGTCTGAGCGGCAACACTGAAGCTTTCTTT
TRBJ1-2 TRBD1 TRBV5-1 - CASSTGTGVFGYTF TGCGCCAGCAGTACCGGGACAGGGGTATTCGGCTACACCTTC
TRBJ1-1 TRBD1 TRBV29-1 few CSVEPGQGIRSEAFF TGCAGCGTAGAGCCGGGACAGGGGATTCGGTCTGAAGCTTTCTTT
TRBJ1-3 - TRBV5-1 - CASSLLGATGNTIYF TGCGCCAGCAGCTTGTTAGGGGCTACTGGAAACACCATATATTTT
TRBJ2-2 TRBD2 TRBV4-2 - CASSPLAGANTGELFF TGTGCCAGCAGCCCCCTAGCGGGAGCGAACACCGGGGAGCTGTTTTTT
TRBJ2-7 - TRBV2 - CASSEVPVVNEQYF TGTGCCAGCAGTGAGGTGCCGGTTGTCAACGAGCAGTACTTC
TRBJ2-1 TRBD2 TRBV4-2 - CASSQEPGLAVYNEQFF TGTGCCAGCAGCCAAGAACCGGGACTAGCGGTTTACAATGAGCAGTTCTTC
TRBJ2-3 TRBD2 TRBV5-4 - CASSLSGSSADTQYF TGTGCCAGCAGCTTAAGCGGGAGTAGCGCAGATACGCAGTATTTT
TRBJ2-7 TRBD2 TRBV14 - CASSPRGLAGGVEQYF TGTGCCAGCAGCCCCAGGGGCCTAGCGGGCGGCGTCGAGCAGTACTTC
TRBJ1-1 - TRBV7-6 - CASSSNRVGTEAFF TGTGCCAGCAGCTCCAACAGGGTGGGCACTGAAGCTTTCTTT
TRBJ1-5 - TRBV15 - CATSRLTRGWPQHF TGTGCCACCAGCAGACTAACTCGGGGGTGGCCCCAGCATTTT